This T cell receptor beta chain came from a study of regulatory T cells in long-lasting Graves disease. Study context: Freshly diagnosed Graves' patients had used antithyroid drugs for under 3 months.

Germline V CDR1 and CDR2: SEHNR, FQNEAQ (reference sequence). The CDR3 length is 15 residues. V lost 5 bases to trimming and J lost 1 base, with 15 bases between them. Specified time point: newly diagnosed GD, antithyroid drugs for less than 3 months. PBMC RNA was the source of the TCR library. Sequencing libraries for TCR beta were prepared with iRepertoire HTBI primers and Arm-PCR of CDR3 regions. In TCRdb, the multiplex PCR reads were re-called with MiXCR into one record per CDR3 protein. This table holds 200,000 to 250,000 distinct CDR3 sequences, around 20% found once. This clonotype was counted ten times or more. The antigen remains undetermined. Regarding the study as a whole: Persistent patients had more shared public clonotypes (around 2,500) than new patients (about 920). Persistent cases of Graves' showed reduced TCR diversity relative to newly diagnosed patients.

This TCR derives from a female donor with Graves disease. The specimen was peripheral blood mononuclear cells (PBMCs), collected at new diagnosis, from a patient treated with antithyroid drugs. The chain links TRBV7-9 to TRBJ2-7; D is unresolved. The CDR3 loop reads CASSPWTAASYEQYF. The CDR3, as DNA: TGTGCCAGCAGCCCCTGGACGGCCGCGTCCTACGAGCAGTACTTC.